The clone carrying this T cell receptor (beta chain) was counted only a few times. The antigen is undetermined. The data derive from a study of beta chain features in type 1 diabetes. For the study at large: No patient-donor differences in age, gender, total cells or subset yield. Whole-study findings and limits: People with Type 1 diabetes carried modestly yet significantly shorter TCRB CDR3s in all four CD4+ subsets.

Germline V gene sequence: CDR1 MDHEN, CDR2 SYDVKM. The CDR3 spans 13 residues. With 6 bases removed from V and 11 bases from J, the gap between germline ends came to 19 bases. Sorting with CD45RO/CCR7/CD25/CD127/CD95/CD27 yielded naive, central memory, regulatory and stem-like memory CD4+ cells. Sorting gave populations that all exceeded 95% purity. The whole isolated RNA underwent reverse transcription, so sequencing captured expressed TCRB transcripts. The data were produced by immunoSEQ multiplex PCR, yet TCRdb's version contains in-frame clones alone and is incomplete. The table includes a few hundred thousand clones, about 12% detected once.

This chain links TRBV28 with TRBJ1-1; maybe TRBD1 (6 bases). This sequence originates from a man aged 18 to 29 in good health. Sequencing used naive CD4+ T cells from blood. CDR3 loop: CASSTVAQGNAFF. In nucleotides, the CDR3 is TGTGCCAGCAGCACTGTGGCCCAGGGGAATGCTTTCTTT.